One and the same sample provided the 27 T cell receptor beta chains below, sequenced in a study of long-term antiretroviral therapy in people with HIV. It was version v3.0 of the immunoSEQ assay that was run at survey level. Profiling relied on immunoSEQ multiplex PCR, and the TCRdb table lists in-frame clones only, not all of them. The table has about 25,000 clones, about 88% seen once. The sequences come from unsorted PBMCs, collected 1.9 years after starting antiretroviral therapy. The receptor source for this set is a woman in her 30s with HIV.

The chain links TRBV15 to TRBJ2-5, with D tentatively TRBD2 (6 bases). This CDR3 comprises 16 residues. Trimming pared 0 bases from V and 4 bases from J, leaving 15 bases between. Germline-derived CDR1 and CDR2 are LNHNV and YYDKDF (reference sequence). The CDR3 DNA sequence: TGTGCCACCAGCAGAGAAATGGAGGGCCACGGAGAGACCCAGTACTTC. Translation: CATSREMEGHGETQYF.

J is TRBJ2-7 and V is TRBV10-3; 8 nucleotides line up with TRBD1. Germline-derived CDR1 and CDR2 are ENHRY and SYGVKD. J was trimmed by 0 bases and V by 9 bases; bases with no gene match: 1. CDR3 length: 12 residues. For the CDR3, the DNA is TGTGCCATGGGACAGGACTCCTACGAGCAGTACTTC. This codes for CAMGQDSYEQYF.

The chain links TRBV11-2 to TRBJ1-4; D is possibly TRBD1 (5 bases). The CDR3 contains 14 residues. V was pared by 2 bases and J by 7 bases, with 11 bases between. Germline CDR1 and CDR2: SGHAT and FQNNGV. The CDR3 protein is CASSLYVGGEKLFF. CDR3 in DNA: TGTGCCAGCAGCTTATACGTGGGGGGTGAAAAACTGTTTTTT.

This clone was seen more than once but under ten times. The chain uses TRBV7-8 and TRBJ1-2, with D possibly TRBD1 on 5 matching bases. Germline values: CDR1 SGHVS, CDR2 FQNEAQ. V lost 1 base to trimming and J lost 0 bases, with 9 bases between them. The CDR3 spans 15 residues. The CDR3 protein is CASSLGDGSNYGYTF. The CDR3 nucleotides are TGTGCCAGCAGCTTAGGGGACGGCTCTAACTATGGCTACACCTTC.

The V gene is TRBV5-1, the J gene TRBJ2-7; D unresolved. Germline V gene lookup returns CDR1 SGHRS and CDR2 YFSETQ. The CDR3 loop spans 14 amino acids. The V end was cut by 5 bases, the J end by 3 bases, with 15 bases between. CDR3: CASSWSSGNYEQYV. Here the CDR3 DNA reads TGCGCCAGCAGTTGGTCCTCTGGGAACTACGAGCAGTACGTC.

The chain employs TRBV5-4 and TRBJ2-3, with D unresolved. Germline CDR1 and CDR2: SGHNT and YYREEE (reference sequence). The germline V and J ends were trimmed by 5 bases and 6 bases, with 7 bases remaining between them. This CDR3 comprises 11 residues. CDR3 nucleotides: TGTGCCAGCAGTTTCCGTGATACGCAGTATTTT. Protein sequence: CASSFRDTQYF. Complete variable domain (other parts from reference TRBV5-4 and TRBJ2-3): ETGVTQSPTHLIKTRGQQVTLRCSSQSGHNTVSWYQQALGQGPQFIFQYYREEENGRGNFPPRFSGLQFPNYSSELNVNALELDDSALYLCASSFRDTQYFGPGTRLTVL.

The CDR3 DNA sequence: TGTGCCAGCAGCTTAGGTGACAGGGGGCGTCAAAACATTCAGTACTTC. Its translation: CASSLGDRGRQNIQYF. V and J are TRBV7-9 and TRBJ2-4, with 10 bases fitting TRBD1. This CDR3 is built from 16 residues. Germline lookup yields CDR1 SEHNR and CDR2 FQNEAQ (reference sequence). Trimming took 1 base from V and 5 from J; bases not matched to a gene: 5.

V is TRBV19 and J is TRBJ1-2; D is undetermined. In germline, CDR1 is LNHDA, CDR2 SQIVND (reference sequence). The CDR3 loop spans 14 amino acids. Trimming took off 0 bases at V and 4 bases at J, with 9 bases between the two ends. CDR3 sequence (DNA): TGTGCCAGTAGTATAGAAGTGGAACCCTATGGCTACACCTTC. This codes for CASSIEVEPYGYTF.

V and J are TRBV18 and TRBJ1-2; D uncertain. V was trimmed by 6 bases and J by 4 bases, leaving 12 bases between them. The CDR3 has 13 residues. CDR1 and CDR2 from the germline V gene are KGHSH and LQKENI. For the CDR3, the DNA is TGTGCCAGCTCCCCGAGTGTAAGCTATGGCTACACCTTC. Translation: CASSPSVSYGYTF.

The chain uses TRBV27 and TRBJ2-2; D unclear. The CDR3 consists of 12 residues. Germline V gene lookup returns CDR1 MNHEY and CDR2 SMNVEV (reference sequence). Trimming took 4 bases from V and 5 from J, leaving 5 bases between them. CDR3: CASSSKTGELFF. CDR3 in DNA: TGTGCCAGCAGTTCTAAGACCGGGGAGCTGTTTTTT.

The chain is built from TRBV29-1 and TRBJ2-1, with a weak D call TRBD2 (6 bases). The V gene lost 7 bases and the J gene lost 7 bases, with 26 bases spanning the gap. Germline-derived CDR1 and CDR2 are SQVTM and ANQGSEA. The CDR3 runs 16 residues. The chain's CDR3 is CSAQMGGGDKVNEQFF. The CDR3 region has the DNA TGCAGCGCTCAAATGGGAGGAGGGGATAAGGTGAATGAGCAGTTCTTC.

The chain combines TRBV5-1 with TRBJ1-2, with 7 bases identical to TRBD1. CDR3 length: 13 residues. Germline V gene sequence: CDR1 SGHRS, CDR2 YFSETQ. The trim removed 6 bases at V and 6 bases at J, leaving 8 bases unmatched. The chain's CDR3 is CASTTTGENGYTF. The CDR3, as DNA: TGCGCCAGCACAACCACAGGGGAAAATGGCTACACCTTC.

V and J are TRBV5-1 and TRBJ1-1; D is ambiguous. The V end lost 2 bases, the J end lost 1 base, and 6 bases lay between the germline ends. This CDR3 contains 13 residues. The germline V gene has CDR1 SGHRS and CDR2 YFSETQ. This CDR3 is CASSFTENTEAFF. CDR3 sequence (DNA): TGCGCCAGCAGCTTTACAGAGAACACTGAAGCTTTCTTT.

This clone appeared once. CDR3 sequence reads: CASSFSGLRYEQYV. The CDR3 bases are TGTGCCAGCAGCTTTTCTGGACTCCGCTACGAGCAGTACGTC. V gene TRBV11-2 combines with J gene TRBJ2-7; the D gene is possibly TRBD2 (5 bases). V was shortened by 3 bases and J by 3 bases, with 12 bases between the two germline ends. CDR1 SGHAT and CDR2 FQNNGV come from the germline V gene. There are 14 residues in the CDR3.

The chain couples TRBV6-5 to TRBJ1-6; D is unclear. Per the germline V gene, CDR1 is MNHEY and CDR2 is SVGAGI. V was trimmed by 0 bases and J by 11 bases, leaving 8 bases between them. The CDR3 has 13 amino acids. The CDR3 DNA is TGTGCCAGCAGTTACTCAAAGAACACACCCCTCCACTTT. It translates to CASSYSKNTPLHF.

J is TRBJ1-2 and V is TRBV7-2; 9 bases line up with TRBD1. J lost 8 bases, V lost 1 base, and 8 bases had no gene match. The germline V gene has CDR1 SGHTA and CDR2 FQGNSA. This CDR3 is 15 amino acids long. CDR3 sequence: CASSLDRGQGGGYTF. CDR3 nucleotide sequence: TGTGCCAGCAGCTTAGATAGGGGACAGGGAGGAGGCTACACCTTC.

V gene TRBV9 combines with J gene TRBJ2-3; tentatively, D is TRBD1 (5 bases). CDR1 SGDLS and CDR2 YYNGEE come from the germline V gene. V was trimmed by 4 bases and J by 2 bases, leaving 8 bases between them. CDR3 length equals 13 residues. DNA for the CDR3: TGTGCCAGCAGCTCCAGGGACACAGATACGCAGTATTTT. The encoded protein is CASSSRDTDTQYF.

Here the CDR3 reads CASTRSGGTNTGELFF. The CDR3, as DNA: TGTGCCAGCACACGATCCGGAGGTACGAACACCGGGGAGCTGTTTTTT. V is TRBV27 and J is TRBJ2-2; D might be TRBD2 (5 bases). The germline V and J ends were trimmed by 7 bases and 0 bases, with 15 bases remaining between them. This CDR3 comprises 16 residues. In germline, CDR1 is MNHEY, CDR2 SMNVEV (reference sequence).

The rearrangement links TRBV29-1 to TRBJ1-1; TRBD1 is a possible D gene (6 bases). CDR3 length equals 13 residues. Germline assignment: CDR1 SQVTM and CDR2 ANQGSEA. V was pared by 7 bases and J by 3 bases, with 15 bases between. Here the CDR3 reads CSAQQGSYTEAFF. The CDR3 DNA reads TGCAGCGCCCAACAGGGTTCATACACTGAAGCTTTCTTT.

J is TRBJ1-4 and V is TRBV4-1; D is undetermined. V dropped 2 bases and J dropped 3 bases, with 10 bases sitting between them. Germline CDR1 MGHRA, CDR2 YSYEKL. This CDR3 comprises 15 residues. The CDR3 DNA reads TGCGCCAGCAGCCAAATACTGGGATCTAATGAAAAACTGTTTTTT. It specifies CASSQILGSNEKLFF.

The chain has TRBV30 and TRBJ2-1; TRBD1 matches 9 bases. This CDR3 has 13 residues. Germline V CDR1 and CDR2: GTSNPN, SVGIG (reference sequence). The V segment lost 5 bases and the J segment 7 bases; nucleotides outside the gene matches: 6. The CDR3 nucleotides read TGTGCCTGGGCTTGGGGACAGGGAAATGAGCAGTTCTTC. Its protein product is CAWAWGQGNEQFF.

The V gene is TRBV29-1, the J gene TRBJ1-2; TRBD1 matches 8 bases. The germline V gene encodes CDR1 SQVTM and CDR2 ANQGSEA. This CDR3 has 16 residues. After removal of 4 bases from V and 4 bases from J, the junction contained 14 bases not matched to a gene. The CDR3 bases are TGCAGCGTTGGGGAGGGACAGGCCTTCGTACCCTATGGCTACACCTTC. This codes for CSVGEGQAFVPYGYTF. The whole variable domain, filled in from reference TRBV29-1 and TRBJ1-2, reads SAVISQKPSRDICQRGTSLTIQCQVDSQVTMMFWYRQQPGQSLTLIATANQGSEATYESGFVIDKFPISRPNLTFSTLTVSNMSPEDSSIYLCSVGEGQAFVPYGYTFGSGTRLTVV.

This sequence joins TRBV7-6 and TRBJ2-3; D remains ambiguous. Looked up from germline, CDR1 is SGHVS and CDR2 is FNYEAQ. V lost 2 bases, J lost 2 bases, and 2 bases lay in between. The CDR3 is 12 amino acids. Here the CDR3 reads CASSLYTDTQYF. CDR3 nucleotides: TGTGCCAGCAGCTTATACACAGATACGCAGTATTTT.

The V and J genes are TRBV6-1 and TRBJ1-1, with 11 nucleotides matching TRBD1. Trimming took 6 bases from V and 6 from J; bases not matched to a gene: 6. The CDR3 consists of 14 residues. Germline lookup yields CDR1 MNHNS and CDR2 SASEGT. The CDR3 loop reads CASSGDRGKAEAFF. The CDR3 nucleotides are TGTGCCAGCAGCGGGGACAGGGGGAAGGCTGAAGCTTTCTTT.

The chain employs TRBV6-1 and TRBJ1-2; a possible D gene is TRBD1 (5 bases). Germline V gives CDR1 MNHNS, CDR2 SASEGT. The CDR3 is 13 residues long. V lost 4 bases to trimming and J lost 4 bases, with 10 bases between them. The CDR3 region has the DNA TGTGCCAGCAGTGGGTTCGGGGGCTATGGCTACACCTTC. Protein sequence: CASSGFGGYGYTF.

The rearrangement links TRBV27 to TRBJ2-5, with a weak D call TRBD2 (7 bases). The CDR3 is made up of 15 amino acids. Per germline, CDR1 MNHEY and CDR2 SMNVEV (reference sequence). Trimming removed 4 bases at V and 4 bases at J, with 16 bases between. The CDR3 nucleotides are TGTGCCAGCAGTTCCCCACAGGGCGGGGGAGAGACCCAGTACTTC. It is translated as CASSSPQGGGETQYF.

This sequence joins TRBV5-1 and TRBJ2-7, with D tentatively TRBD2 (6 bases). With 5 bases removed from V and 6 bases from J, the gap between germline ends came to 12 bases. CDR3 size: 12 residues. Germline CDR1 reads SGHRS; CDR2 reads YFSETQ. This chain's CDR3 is CASSPAGIEQYF. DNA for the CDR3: TGCGCCAGCAGTCCTGCGGGAATCGAGCAGTACTTC.